A selection of T cell receptor beta chains follows, all from one sample in a study of T-cell memory formation after mild COVID-19. One entry per CDR3 protein, called by TCRdb with MiXCR from the 5' RACE reads. This repertoire shows about 260,000 distinct CDR3 sequences, 15% to 20% found once; its top ten account for 22%. Sequenced: PBMCs or a T cell subset sorted from them (not recorded which). These receptors all come from a man aged 18 to 29 who had mild COVID-19 (a few samples of this study predate the infection). Cell type and time point are not known. Both conserved end residues are part of each CDR3. Fields, in order: clone size, J gene, V gene, D gene, CDR3 length, CDR3 DNA, CDR3 protein. D genes are given only for firm matches. Part of the rows lack a size; the others show once, few, many or a class for expanded clones.

clone size: -; J gene: TRBJ1-1; V gene: TRBV5-1; D gene: TRBD1; CDR3 length: 14; CDR3 DNA: TGCGCCAGCAGCTCGGAACGGACAGGGGGTGAAGCTTTCTTT; CDR3 protein: CASSSERTGGEAFF
clone size: few; J gene: TRBJ2-2; V gene: TRBV6-5; D gene: TRBD2; CDR3 length: 16; CDR3 DNA: TGTGCCAGCAGTTCCTCCGCGACTAGCGGTGCCGGGGAGCTGTTTTTT; CDR3 protein: CASSSSATSGAGELFF
clone size: few; J gene: TRBJ2-5; V gene: TRBV5-1; D gene: TRBD1; CDR3 length: 16; CDR3 DNA: TGCGCCAGCAGCTTGGGGGGAACAGGGGGCGGAGAGACCCAGTACTTC; CDR3 protein: CASSLGGTGGGETQYF
clone size: -; J gene: TRBJ2-1; V gene: TRBV6-5; D gene: -; CDR3 length: 14; CDR3 DNA: TGTGCCAGCAGTTACTCGATTTGGGTGAATGAGCAGTTCTTC; CDR3 protein: CASSYSIWVNEQFF
clone size: few; J gene: TRBJ2-1; V gene: TRBV7-9; D gene: -; CDR3 length: 15; CDR3 DNA: TGTGCCAGCAGCCCCCAGTTTTCAGAGGGCAGTGAGCAGTTCTTC; CDR3 protein: CASSPQFSEGSEQFF
clone size: few; J gene: TRBJ1-3; V gene: TRBV4-1; D gene: -; CDR3 length: 20; CDR3 DNA: TGCGCCAGCAGCCAAGATTGGTACTCTAGCCGTGCACTCTCTGGAAACACCATATATTTT; CDR3 protein: CASSQDWYSSRALSGNTIYF
clone size: few; J gene: TRBJ2-7; V gene: TRBV6-2/TRBV6-3; D gene: -; CDR3 length: 14; CDR3 DNA: TGTGCCAGCAGTAACCGGGATCAAGTTGCCGAGCAGTACTTC; CDR3 protein: CASSNRDQVAEQYF
clone size: -; J gene: TRBJ1-2; V gene: TRBV3-1; D gene: TRBD1; CDR3 length: 15; CDR3 DNA: TGTGCCAGCAGCCCTACGCAGGGGGTCCTCGGTGGCTACACCTTC; CDR3 protein: CASSPTQGVLGGYTF
clone size: -; J gene: TRBJ1-1; V gene: TRBV20-1; D gene: -; CDR3 length: 15; CDR3 DNA: TGCAGTGCTAGCGACGTGGGACACGGGAACACTGAAGCTTTCTTT; CDR3 protein: CSASDVGHGNTEAFF
clone size: many; J gene: TRBJ2-1; V gene: TRBV12-3/TRBV12-4; D gene: -; CDR3 length: 13; CDR3 DNA: TGTGCCAGCCAGGTGAGGCCCTACAATGAGCAGTTCTTC; CDR3 protein: CASQVRPYNEQFF
clone size: -; J gene: TRBJ2-1; V gene: TRBV7-9; D gene: -; CDR3 length: 14; CDR3 DNA: TGTGCCAGCAGCCTCCGGGCCCCCCGAGGAGAGCAGTTCTTC; CDR3 protein: CASSLRAPRGEQFF
clone size: -; J gene: TRBJ2-5; V gene: TRBV7-2; D gene: -; CDR3 length: 14; CDR3 DNA: TGTGCCAGCAGCTTCCGACAGTATCAAGAGACCCAGTACTTC; CDR3 protein: CASSFRQYQETQYF
clone size: few; J gene: TRBJ1-1; V gene: TRBV4-1; D gene: -; CDR3 length: 14; CDR3 DNA: TGCGCCAGCAGCCCCCGTTGGGAGAACACTGAAGCTTTCTTT; CDR3 protein: CASSPRWENTEAFF
clone size: few; J gene: TRBJ2-3; V gene: TRBV12-5; D gene: -; CDR3 length: 13; CDR3 DNA: TGTGCTAGTGGTTTCACCGGAACAGATACGCAGTATTTT; CDR3 protein: CASGFTGTDTQYF
clone size: many; J gene: TRBJ2-7; V gene: TRBV20-1; D gene: -; CDR3 length: 14; CDR3 DNA: TGCAGTGCTAGAGGACAGGAGAACTCCTACGAGCAGTACTTC; CDR3 protein: CSARGQENSYEQYF
clone size: -; J gene: TRBJ1-1; V gene: TRBV27; D gene: TRBD1; CDR3 length: 18; CDR3 DNA: TGTGCCAGCAGTTTATCGATGGGACAGGGAGGGGCGTGGACTGAAGCTTTCTTT; CDR3 protein: CASSLSMGQGGAWTEAFF
clone size: -; J gene: TRBJ2-3; V gene: TRBV29-1; D gene: -; CDR3 length: 12; CDR3 DNA: TGCAGCGTTGAAGTGGGGGGAGATACGCAGTATTTT; CDR3 protein: CSVEVGGDTQYF
clone size: few; J gene: TRBJ1-3; V gene: TRBV12-3/TRBV12-4; D gene: TRBD1; CDR3 length: 15; CDR3 DNA: TGTGCCAGCAGCCAAACAGGGGGCCCTGGAAACACCATATATTTT; CDR3 protein: CASSQTGGPGNTIYF
clone size: few; J gene: TRBJ1-4; V gene: TRBV6-5; D gene: -; CDR3 length: 15; CDR3 DNA: TGTGCCAGCTCCGGCTGGTTGGGTGCTAATGAAAAACTGTTTTTT; CDR3 protein: CASSGWLGANEKLFF
clone size: -; J gene: TRBJ2-4; V gene: TRBV4-2; D gene: TRBD2; CDR3 length: 12; CDR3 DNA: TGTGCCAGCAGCCCGGGGACTAGTGGAATATACTTC; CDR3 protein: CASSPGTSGIYF
clone size: many; J gene: TRBJ2-5; V gene: TRBV12-3/TRBV12-4; D gene: -; CDR3 length: 13; CDR3 DNA: TGTGCCAGCAGCTTAGGCTTAGAAGAGACCCAGTACTTC; CDR3 protein: CASSLGLEETQYF
clone size: -; J gene: TRBJ2-3; V gene: TRBV7-2; D gene: TRBD2; CDR3 length: 15; CDR3 DNA: TGTGCCAGCAGCTTAGTAGAGTTAGCGGGGAGTACGCAGTATTTT; CDR3 protein: CASSLVELAGSTQYF
clone size: few; J gene: TRBJ1-6; V gene: TRBV4-1; D gene: -; CDR3 length: 14; CDR3 DNA: TGCGCCAGCAGCCAAGATGGTGGTCGTTCACCCCTCCACTTT; CDR3 protein: CASSQDGGRSPLHF
clone size: few; J gene: TRBJ2-2; V gene: TRBV5-4; D gene: -; CDR3 length: 16; CDR3 DNA: TGTGCCAGCAGCCCTGACGAGGTACCCGGATCCGGGGAGCTGTTTTTT; CDR3 protein: CASSPDEVPGSGELFF